Shown below are 22 T cell receptor beta chains from a single sample sequenced in a study of blood T cell repertoires in COVID-19. Some clones are missing from TCRdb's copy, which holds only in-frame ones; the method was immunoSEQ multiplex PCR. The sample includes some 320,000 clones, about 88% seen only once; the top ten take 2.6%. The material sequenced was PBMCs or T cells enriched from blood (not recorded which). The receptors were sampled from a man in his fifties or sixties who had recovered from COVID-19.

The chain couples TRBV4-1 to TRBJ1-5; D is possibly TRBD1 (6 bases). V was shortened by 4 bases and J by 0 bases, with 13 bases between the two germline ends. In germline, CDR1 is MGHRA, CDR2 YSYEKL. The CDR3 covers 16 residues. The CDR3 region is CASSRYPTGSNQPQHF. DNA of the CDR3: TGCGCCAGCAGCCGGTACCCGACAGGTAGCAATCAGCCCCAGCATTTT.

This chain links TRBV27 with TRBJ1-5; 7 bases agree with TRBD1. V lost 6 bases, J lost 4 bases, and 6 bases stayed unmatched. Germline CDR1 and CDR2: MNHEY and SMNVEV (reference sequence). The CDR3 length is 14 residues. CDR3 loop: CASSLTGTNQPQHF. As DNA, the CDR3 is TGTGCCAGCAGCCTGACAGGGACAAATCAGCCCCAGCATTTT.

CDR3 sequence (DNA): TGTGCCAGCAGCTTAATGGTCGGGACAGCGTTCTCCTACGAGCAGTACTTC. This translates into CASSLMVGTAFSYEQYF. The V gene is TRBV14, the J gene TRBJ2-7, with 7 bases matching TRBD1. Germline CDR1 is SGHDN and CDR2 is FVKESK. V was pared by 5 bases and J by 0 bases, with 13 bases of the junction left unmatched. The CDR3 covers 17 residues.

This sequence joins TRBV5-6 and TRBJ2-1; perhaps TRBD1 as D (5 bases). The CDR3 covers 13 residues. Per germline, CDR1 SGHDT and CDR2 YYEEEE. V was cut by 0 bases and J by 10 bases, with 11 bases left in between. The CDR3 spells CASSLEGSLEQFF. The CDR3 DNA sequence: TGTGCCAGCAGCTTGGAGGGGTCCTTGGAGCAGTTCTTC.

This clone was recorded a few times. DNA for the CDR3: TGTGCCAGCTCACCAAGAGCGGGGAACACAGATACGCAGTATTTT. Protein: CASSPRAGNTDTQYF. The chain recombines TRBV18 with TRBJ2-3; TRBD2 matches 7 bases. With 2 bases clipped from V and 2 bases from J, the junction kept 4 bases outside the gene matches. Per germline, CDR1 KGHSH and CDR2 LQKENI. The CDR3 runs to 15 residues.

This clone was seen a single time. This chain links TRBV5-1 with TRBJ1-2; D is possibly TRBD1 (5 bases). Per germline, CDR1 SGHRS and CDR2 YFSETQ. Trimming cost V 2 bases and J 0 bases, with 11 bases left between them. The CDR3 extends over 15 amino acids. The CDR3 DNA reads as TGCGCCAGCAGCTTCCGCAGGGCCACTAACTATGGCTACACCTTC. Amino acid sequence: CASSFRRATNYGYTF.

The chain recombines TRBV6-2 or TRBV6-3 with TRBJ2-7; TRBD1 matches at 10 bases. Trimming at V came to 6 bases and at J to 4 bases, leaving 15 bases not matched to a gene. The CDR3 is 17 residues long. Germline loops: CDR1 MNHEY, CDR2 SVGEGT. The CDR3 protein is CASSPGTGALKGYEQYF. DNA for the CDR3: TGTGCCAGCAGCCCTGGGACAGGGGCTTTAAAAGGTTACGAGCAGTACTTC.

This sequence joins TRBV7-9 and TRBJ1-6, with D possibly matching TRBD1 (5 bases). V lost 0 bases and J 8 bases, leaving 14 bases between the germline ends. Germline-derived CDR1 and CDR2 are SEHNR and FQNEAQ (reference sequence). The CDR3 spans 16 residues. The CDR3 loop is CASSLALDRSDSPLHF. The CDR3 DNA sequence: TGTGCCAGCAGCTTAGCCCTAGACAGAAGCGATTCACCCCTCCACTTT. Combining the CDR3 with reference TRBV7-9 and TRBJ1-6 gives the whole variable domain DTGVSQNPRHKITKRGQNVTFRCDPISEHNRLYWYRQTLGQGPEFLTYFQNEAQLEKSRLLSDRFSAERPKGSFSTLEIQRTEQGDSAMYLCASSLALDRSDSPLHFGNGTRLTVT.

The rearrangement uses TRBV6-5 and TRBJ1-1; 7 positions match TRBD1. The CDR3 totals 15 residues. V was clipped by 6 bases and J by 1 base; unmatched bases: 8. Germline V lookup: CDR1 MNHEY, CDR2 SVGAGI. The CDR3 DNA reads TGTGCCAGCAGCTACGTCGCAGGGGGGAACACTGAAGCTTTCTTT. Translated: CASSYVAGGNTEAFF.

This rearrangement joins TRBV18 to TRBJ2-3; possibly TRBD2 for D (6 bases). Germline V lookup: CDR1 KGHSH, CDR2 LQKENI. The CDR3 length is 14 residues. V lost 2 bases and J 3 bases, leaving 9 bases between the germline ends. CDR3 protein: CASSPGRRTDTQYF. In nucleotides, the CDR3 is TGTGCCAGCTCACCAGGGAGGCGGACAGATACGCAGTATTTT.

This clone was recorded a few times. The chain has TRBV19 and TRBJ1-4; TRBD1 matches 7 bases. Germline values: CDR1 LNHDA, CDR2 SQIVND (reference sequence). Trimming cost V 6 bases and J 4 bases; bases outside gene matches: 5. The CDR3 sequence is 14 residues long. DNA of the CDR3: TGTGCCAGTAGCCGGACAGGAGTTAATGAAAAACTGTTTTTT. Its protein product is CASSRTGVNEKLFF.

V usage is TRBV7-6 and J usage is TRBJ2-1, with a tentative D call TRBD2 (6 bases). CDR3 length equals 16 residues. Trimming took off 1 base at V and 6 bases at J, with 16 bases between the two ends. CDR1 is SGHVS, CDR2 FNYEAQ, per germline. In DNA form, the CDR3 reads TGTGCCAGCAGCTTAGTCTGGACTACGGGCTCCAATGAGCAGTTCTTC. The encoded protein is CASSLVWTTGSNEQFF.

The V gene is TRBV28, the J gene TRBJ1-2; tentatively, D is TRBD1 (5 bases). Germline-derived CDR1 and CDR2 are MDHEN and SYDVKM. The CDR3 totals 11 residues. V was trimmed by 7 bases and J by 4 bases, leaving 7 bases between them. The CDR3 here is CASTGFYGYTF. Here the CDR3 DNA reads TGTGCCAGCACAGGGTTCTATGGCTACACCTTC.

The rearrangement uses TRBV15 and TRBJ2-2; 10 bases are shared with TRBD1. Germline V gene lookup returns CDR1 LNHNV and CDR2 YYDKDF (reference sequence). The CDR3 totals 13 residues. CDR3 region: CGTGTGVSGELFF. The CDR3 DNA follows: TGTGGAACCGGGACAGGGGTCTCCGGGGAGCTGTTTTTT.

V usage is TRBV30 and J usage is TRBJ2-1; 11 bases match TRBD2. The V segment lost 2 bases and the J segment 2 bases; nucleotides outside the gene matches: 5. This CDR3 comprises 16 residues. From germline, CDR1 is GTSNPN and CDR2 SVGIG (reference sequence). CDR3 in amino acids: CAWSLLAGGPYNEQFF. The DNA of the CDR3 is TGTGCCTGGAGTCTTCTAGCGGGAGGCCCCTACAATGAGCAGTTCTTC.

The chain has TRBV21-1 and TRBJ2-4; the table gives TRBD1 as D, unverified against the DNA. TRBV21-1 is labeled a pseudogene. This CDR3 comprises 17 residues. CDR3 sequence (DNA): TGTGCCAGCATTAATCCCAGGGGACGTCCCGCTAGGAACATTCAGTACTTC. Residues: CASINPRGRPARNIQYF.

This clone was seen only once. The chain uses TRBV4-1 and TRBJ2-2; 8 nucleotides align to TRBD2. Germline CDR1 MGHRA, CDR2 YSYEKL. This CDR3 comprises 16 residues. The V gene end was trimmed by 4 bases and the J gene end by 4 bases; junction bases not matched to a gene: 8. The CDR3 nucleotides read TGCGCCAGCAGCCCCTTTAGGGCGGGAGGCACCGGGGAGCTGTTTTTT. Residues: CASSPFRAGGTGELFF.

DNA for the CDR3: TGCGCCAGCAGCTACTCCCCCGAGTGGAGTACAGGTGGCTACACCTTC. As protein: CASSYSPEWSTGGYTF. This chain links TRBV5-1 with TRBJ1-2; perhaps TRBD1 as D (5 bases). The CDR3 consists of 16 residues. CDR1 SGHRS and CDR2 YFSETQ come from the germline V gene. Trimming removed 3 bases from V and 7 bases from J, with 22 bases in between.

The chain uses TRBV5-5 and TRBJ1-3; the D gene is possibly TRBD1 (5 bases). Germline V gene sequence: CDR1 SGHKS, CDR2 YYEKEE (reference sequence). V lost 4 bases to trimming and J lost 0 bases, with 11 bases between them. The length of the CDR3 is 15 residues. DNA of the CDR3: TGTGCCAGCAGCGGAGGGGCGGTCTCTGGAAACACCATATATTTT. Translation gives CASSGGAVSGNTIYF.

This clone was observed once. The chain links TRBV27 to TRBJ2-3; 9 nucleotides line up with TRBD2. Losses at the gene ends were 6 bases for V and 5 bases for J; bases not matched to a gene: 9. This CDR3 is 15 amino acids long. The germline V gene has CDR1 MNHEY and CDR2 SMNVEV (reference sequence). The CDR3 DNA is TGTGCCAGCAGCGGCGGGGGGGCGCTACAAGATACGCAGTATTTT. Amino acids: CASSGGGALQDTQYF.

This sequence joins TRBV2 and TRBJ2-5, with D uncertain. The CDR3 runs to 13 residues. Germline assignment: CDR1 SNHLY and CDR2 FYNNEI. V was shortened by 3 bases and J by 2 bases, with 7 bases between the two germline ends. In DNA form, the CDR3 reads TGTGCCAGCAGTGACTTAGAGCAAGAGACCCAGTACTTC. Its translation: CASSDLEQETQYF.

The chain recombines TRBV21-1 with TRBJ1-2; the table's D call, TRBD1, has no DNA check behind it. TRBV21-1 is a known pseudogene. The CDR3 is 9 residues long. CDR3 bases: TGTGCCGACAGGGATGGCTACACCTTC. Translating it yields CADRDGYTF.